One and the same sample provided the 19 T cell receptor beta chains below, sequenced in a study of T cells in Graves' hyperthyroidism and ophthalmopathy. Template material for amplifying TCR beta CDR3 regions consisted of RNA transcripts. The TCR CDR3 first-round RT-PCR relied on the HTBI primer set. MiXCR was run by TCRdb on the multiplex PCR reads, yielding one entry per CDR3 protein. Here the sample spans 400,000 to 500,000 distinct CDR3 sequences, approximately 15% being singletons. The sequenced material came from blood. These TCRs come from a woman aged 18-35 years with Graves' hyperthyroidism.

This clonotype was counted many times. The genes are TRBV5-8 and TRBJ2-3; a weak D match, TRBD1 (6 bases). Deletions cut 0 bases from V and 1 base from J, with 12 bases between. The germline V gene has CDR1 SGHTS and CDR2 YDEGEE. The CDR3 runs to 16 residues. This chain's CDR3 is CASSLGTDHRTDTQYF. CDR3 sequence (DNA): TGTGCCAGCAGCTTGGGGACAGACCACCGCACAGATACGCAGTATTTT.

This clonotype was seen at least ten times. The V call is TRBV12-3 or TRBV12-4, the J call TRBJ1-1; tentative D call: TRBD1 (5 bases). CDR3 length: 15 amino acids. V was clipped by 6 bases and J by 1 base, with 15 bases between them. Here the CDR3 reads CASSDPGRPNTEAFF. The CDR3 DNA reads as TGTGCCAGCAGCGACCCGGGACGCCCGAACACTGAAGCTTTCTTT.

This clonotype has ten or more counts. The chain joins TRBV12-3 or TRBV12-4 to TRBJ2-3, with a possible D match to TRBD1 (5 bases). The CDR3 is made up of 14 amino acids. V was cut by 3 bases and J by 2 bases, with 9 bases left in between. DNA for the CDR3: TGTGCCAGCAGTTTGTCAGGGCCCACAGATACGCAGTATTTT. This sequence encodes CASSLSGPTDTQYF.

This chain uses TRBV5-1 with TRBJ1-2, with D possibly TRBD1 on 6 matching bases. There are 14 residues in the CDR3. Trimming pared 0 bases from V and 7 bases from J, leaving 13 bases between. Per the germline V gene, CDR1 is SGHRS and CDR2 is YFSETQ. In nucleotides, the CDR3 is TGCGCCAGCAGCTTGGCCCCGGGGGCAGTTGGCTACACCTTC. It is translated as CASSLAPGAVGYTF.

There are many counts of this clonotype. The V gene is TRBV3-1, the J gene TRBJ2-5; D is ambiguous. The CDR3 contains 13 residues. Looked up from germline, CDR1 is LGHDT and CDR2 is YNNKEL (reference sequence). V lost 1 base and J lost 1, with 4 bases in between. Here the CDR3 reads CASSQGGQETQYF. CDR3 DNA: TGTGCCAGCAGCCAAGGCGGCCAAGAGACCCAGTACTTC.

This clonotype was detected only a few times. V is TRBV11-1 and J is TRBJ2-1, with a possible D match to TRBD2 (5 bases). CDR3 length: 15 amino acids. The V end was cut by 6 bases, the J end by 7 bases, with 19 bases between. CDR1 and CDR2 from the germline V gene are SGHAT and FQDESV (reference sequence). CDR3 bases: TGTGCCAGCAGTAGAGACTACTCCCCGGCGAATGAGCAGTTCTTC. It encodes CASSRDYSPANEQFF.

This clonotype was detected ten times or more. The rearrangement uses TRBV27 and TRBJ2-5, with D maybe TRBD1 (5 bases). The germline V gene encodes CDR1 MNHEY and CDR2 SMNVEV (reference sequence). CDR3 length equals 14 residues. Trimming removed 3 bases from V and 1 base from J, with 9 bases in between. This CDR3 reads CASSFRQTQETQYF. CDR3 DNA: TGTGCCAGCAGTTTTCGACAGACCCAAGAGACCCAGTACTTC.

This clonotype was seen many times. This chain connects TRBV27 to TRBJ2-7; maybe TRBD2 (6 bases). V was shortened by 5 bases and J by 0 bases, with 14 bases between the two germline ends. Germline V gives CDR1 MNHEY, CDR2 SMNVEV (reference sequence). The CDR3 length is 15 residues. CDR3 sequence: CASSIAADSSYEQYV. CDR3 DNA sequence: TGTGCCAGCAGTATAGCGGCAGATAGCTCCTACGAGCAGTACGTC.

A few counts support this clonotype. The chain is built from TRBV2 and TRBJ1-1; perhaps TRBD1 as D (6 bases). Germline V lookup: CDR1 SNHLY, CDR2 FYNNEI. CDR3 size: 11 residues. Between the trimmed V and J ends, which lost 6 bases and 8 bases, there was a span of 10 bases. The DNA of the CDR3 is TGTGCCAGCAGCTATGACAGGGAAGCTTTCTTT. Encoded protein: CASSYDREAFF.

The DNA of the CDR3 is TGCAGCGTTGGGCAGGGCCTGGGAACTAATGAAAAACTGTTTTTT. It codes for CSVGQGLGTNEKLFF. This chain joins TRBV29-1 and TRBJ1-4; possible D gene TRBD1, 5 bases. CDR1 is SQVTM and CDR2 is ANQGSEA in the germline V gene. This CDR3 is built from 15 residues. V dropped 4 bases and J dropped 1 base, with 13 bases sitting between them.

The CDR3 spells CASSFQTGIDEQYF. CDR3 DNA sequence: TGCGCCAGCAGCTTCCAGACAGGGATAGACGAGCAGTACTTC. The rearrangement uses TRBV5-1 and TRBJ2-7, with TRBD1 matching 7 bases. The CDR3 is made up of 14 amino acids. Trimming at V came to 2 bases and at J to 5 bases, leaving 7 bases not matched to a gene. Germline V gene lookup returns CDR1 SGHRS and CDR2 YFSETQ.

This clonotype occurred many times. This chain links TRBV12-3 or TRBV12-4 with TRBJ2-1, with 8 bases fitting TRBD2. There are 13 residues in the CDR3. The V segment lost 4 bases and the J segment 9 bases; nucleotides outside the gene matches: 5. The chain's CDR3 is CASSSRLATEQFF. CDR3 sequence (DNA): TGTGCCAGCAGTTCCCGACTAGCGACTGAGCAGTTCTTC.

This chain joins TRBV19 and TRBJ2-7; 10 bases align to TRBD1. V dropped 11 bases and J dropped 5; count of bases not matched to a gene: 6. CDR1 and CDR2 from the germline V gene are LNHDA and SQIVND (reference sequence). The CDR3 is 12 residues long. The CDR3 DNA reads TGTGCCGGGGGGACAGGGGTGGACGAGCAGTACTTC. Translating gives CAGGTGVDEQYF.

This clonotype was seen repeatedly, ten times or more. This chain uses TRBV12-3 or TRBV12-4 with TRBJ1-5; D is possibly TRBD1 (5 bases). Trimming stripped 5 bases from V and 1 base from J, with 15 bases between. This CDR3 is 16 amino acids long. The CDR3: CASSPRSGTSNQPQHF. CDR3 coding DNA: TGTGCCAGCAGTCCCCGGTCGGGGACCAGCAATCAGCCCCAGCATTTT.

This clonotype showed up many times. The V and J genes are TRBV12-3 or TRBV12-4 and TRBJ2-3; 7 bases match TRBD1. CDR3 size: 13 residues. The V segment lost 5 bases and the J segment 7 bases; nucleotides outside the gene matches: 6. The CDR3 loop is CASSPGDSHTQYF. CDR3 coding DNA: TGTGCCAGCAGTCCCGGGGACAGCCATACGCAGTATTTT.

In its sample, this clonotype was seen many times. J is TRBJ1-1 and V is TRBV27; D gene uncertain. Germline lookup yields CDR1 MNHEY and CDR2 SMNVEV (reference sequence). The ends were cut back, 4 bases at V and 4 bases at J, with 13 bases in the middle. The CDR3 covers 14 residues. CDR3: CASSSRVGITEAFF. The CDR3 DNA follows: TGTGCCAGCAGTTCAAGGGTGGGGATCACTGAAGCTTTCTTT.

CDR3 bases: TGTGCCAGCACCCCTGGACATGGCAGGGCCGAACGTGGCTACACCTTC. Residues: CASTPGHGRAERGYTF. The gene calls are TRBV7-3 and TRBJ1-2; possible D gene TRBD1, 5 bases. Per germline, CDR1 SGHTA and CDR2 FQGTGA. CDR3 length equals 16 residues. V was cut by 7 bases and J by 7 bases, with 25 bases left in between.

This clonotype was detected many times. This rearrangement joins TRBV20-1 to TRBJ1-1; D not resolved. In germline, CDR1 is DFQATT, CDR2 SNEGSKA (reference sequence). V lost 1 base and J lost 5, with 14 bases in between. The CDR3 totals 14 residues. The CDR3 DNA reads TGCAGTGCTAGAGTTGGCGGGGTAAGGACTGAAGCTTTCTTT. Translated, it gives CSARVGGVRTEAFF.

This clonotype was detected only a few times. This rearrangement joins TRBV6-5 to TRBJ1-6, with D uncertain. CDR3 length: 15 residues. The V gene lost 0 bases and the J gene lost 7 bases, with 10 bases spanning the gap. Per germline, CDR1 MNHEY and CDR2 SVGAGI. The CDR3 reads CASSYSIPGNSPLHF. The CDR3 DNA is TGTGCCAGCAGTTACTCGATTCCAGGAAATTCACCCCTCCACTTT.